This TCR beta chain was observed in a study of blood T cells in healthy people across ages. Overall study: Using template switching, researchers captured about one barcoded beta molecule for each two T cells.

This clonotype turned up a few times. The antigen is unknown. Whole-study results and caveats: It was not possible, with unsorted PBMCs, to conclusively compare naive and antigen-experienced cells. More naive CD4+ cells and higher diversity marked long-lived donors relative to aged donors.

With a J-beta primer mix and a sample-barcoded 5' primer, a second PCR ran about 6 to 11 cycles. Sequencing recovered at least 2.5 million CDR3-containing paired-end reads from each sample. TCRdb re-derived calls from the 5' RACE reads in MiXCR, one entry per CDR3 protein. The sample gives 450,000 to 700,000 distinct CDR3 sequences, approximately 30% of which show up once; about 18% is in the top ten. Deletions cut 6 bases from V and 6 bases from J, with 17 bases between. This CDR3 spans 13 amino acids. The germline V gene encodes CDR1 DFQATT and CDR2 SNEGSKA (reference sequence). The genes are TRBV20-1 and TRBJ2-5; D is undetermined. This sequence originates from a woman aged 70-85 years in good health. The sequenced sample was blood. The chain's CDR3 is CSARQTDLKTQYF. CDR3 bases: TGCAGTGCCAGACAAACAGACCTAAAGACCCAGTACTTC.